These 17 T cell receptor beta chains were all obtained from the same sample, sequenced in a study of cytomegalovirus exposure and HLA in healthy donors. The PCR used 60 Vbeta and 13 Jbeta primers. Profiled with immunoSEQ multiplex PCR; TCRdb holds only in-frame clones, not every one. The repertoire holds 99,000 or so clones, with approximately 79% as singletons. Sequencing was carried out using PBMCs. The receptors derive from a man aged 30 to 39 in good health and CMV-seropositive.

The rearrangement links TRBV6-6 to TRBJ1-1; 7 bases line up with TRBD1. Germline V CDR1 and CDR2: MNHNY, SVGAGI (reference sequence). This CDR3 spans 14 amino acids. The ends lost 2 bases at V and 6 bases at J; junction bases unmatched: 6. The CDR3 here is CASSYRTGESEAFF. In nucleotides, the CDR3 is TGTGCCAGCAGTTACAGGACAGGTGAATCTGAAGCTTTCTTT.

The gene calls are TRBV27 and TRBJ2-5; TRBD1 matches at 7 bases. The closer fit of TRBJ2-7 to the DNA end suggests the J call may be wrong. CDR1 is MNHEY, CDR2 SMNVEV, per germline (reference sequence). The CDR3 length is 18 residues. CDR3 sequence reads: CASSLMIPTGTRISEQYF. CDR3 coding DNA: TGTGCCAGCAGTTTAATGATACCGACAGGGACGAGGATAAGCGAGCAGTACTTC.

The CDR3 is CASSSGGTDPYEQYF. CDR3 DNA: TGTGCCAGCAGCAGTGGGGGGACAGATCCCTACGAGCAGTACTTC. The V gene is TRBV5-4, the J gene TRBJ2-7; possibly TRBD1 for D (7 bases). This CDR3 contains 15 residues. Trimming removed 4 bases at V and 2 bases at J, with 16 bases between. CDR1 is SGHNT, CDR2 YYREEE, per germline (reference sequence).

V gene TRBV25-1 combines with J gene TRBJ1-1; D is possibly TRBD1 (5 bases). Between the trimmed V and J ends, which lost 1 base and 3 bases, there was a span of 9 bases. This CDR3 spans 14 amino acids. Germline assignment: CDR1 MGHDK and CDR2 SYGVNS. The CDR3 DNA is TGTGCCAGCAGTGAATTTGCGGGGGACACTGAAGCTTTCTTT. It is translated as CASSEFAGDTEAFF.

This clone is a singleton in its sample. This chain joins TRBV6-5 and TRBJ2-3; 8 nucleotides agree with TRBD2. The CDR3 contains 15 residues. CDR1 MNHEY and CDR2 SVGAGI come from the germline V gene. The J segment lost 4 bases and the V segment lost 6 bases, leaving 9 bases of the junction unmatched. Here the CDR3 DNA reads TGTGCCAGCAGCCCGGGACTAGTGGGCTCAGATACGCAGTATTTT. As protein: CASSPGLVGSDTQYF.

V gene TRBV6-4 combines with J gene TRBJ2-1, with TRBD2 as a possible D gene (6 bases). V was pared by 3 bases and J by 4 bases, with 16 bases between. The CDR3 extends over 16 amino acids. CDR1 MRHNA and CDR2 SNTAGT come from the germline V gene. As DNA, the CDR3 is TGTGCCAGCAGTGAAAGAAGCGGGTTAGGTTACAATGAGCAGTTCTTC. This encodes CASSERSGLGYNEQFF.

The chain couples TRBV11-2 to TRBJ1-1; 8 bases agree with TRBD1. This CDR3 has 15 amino acids. CDR1 SGHAT and CDR2 FQNNGV come from the germline V gene. Trimming at V came to 4 bases and at J to 5 bases, leaving 9 bases not matched to a gene. This CDR3 reads CASSSAQGGRTEAFF. DNA for the CDR3: TGTGCCAGCAGCTCGGCACAGGGGGGGAGGACTGAAGCTTTCTTT.

The chain recombines TRBV11-3 with TRBJ2-2; 7 bases are shared with TRBD1. The CDR3 totals 17 residues. V shed 6 bases and J 1 base; nucleotides not matched to a gene: 11. Germline V CDR1 and CDR2: SGHNT, YENEEA. CDR3 sequence: CASSYQSTGVNTGELFF. The CDR3 nucleotides read TGTGCCAGCAGTTATCAATCAACAGGGGTGAACACCGGGGAGCTGTTTTTT.

The rearrangement uses TRBV5-8 and TRBJ2-5; 8 bases fit TRBD2. The CDR3 contains 13 residues. Germline V CDR1 and CDR2: SGHTS, YDEGEE. Trimming cost V 5 bases and J 7 bases; bases outside gene matches: 7. This chain's CDR3 is CASSPGGAVTQYF. CDR3 bases: TGTGCCAGCAGTCCCGGGGGGGCCGTGACCCAGTACTTC.

The V gene is TRBV5-1, the J gene TRBJ2-5, with TRBD1 identical over 7 bases. Trimming took 0 bases from V and 2 from J; bases not matched to a gene: 4. Germline loops: CDR1 SGHRS, CDR2 YFSETQ. CDR3 length: 15 amino acids. The CDR3 DNA reads TGCGCCAGCAGCTTGGCGGACAGGAGACAAGAGACCCAGTACTTC. This translates into CASSLADRRQETQYF.

The rearrangement uses TRBV11-3 and TRBJ2-2, with D possibly TRBD2 on 5 matching bases. The CDR3 length is 13 residues. CDR1 and CDR2 (germline): SGHNT, YENEEA. Trimming removed 5 bases at V and 4 bases at J, with 8 bases between. The CDR3, as DNA: TGTGCCAGCAGCACTCGGGGCACCGGGGAGCTGTTTTTT. Its protein is CASSTRGTGELFF.

This chain uses TRBV5-1 with TRBJ2-4, with TRBD2 matching over 8 bases. J gave up 0 bases and V 0 bases, and 2 bases lay outside the gene matches. The CDR3 consists of 16 residues. Per germline, CDR1 SGHRS and CDR2 YFSETQ. The CDR3, as DNA: TGCGCCAGCAGCTTGGCAGCGGGGGCAGCCAAAAACATTCAGTACTTC. It specifies CASSLAAGAAKNIQYF.

The gene calls are TRBV28 and TRBJ1-4; 8 nucleotides match TRBD1. Germline-derived CDR1 and CDR2 are MDHEN and SYDVKM. There are 17 residues in the CDR3. The trim removed 3 bases at V and 7 bases at J, leaving 13 bases unmatched. CDR3 nucleotide sequence: TGTGCCAGCAGTTTGGGCAGGGGGCGTGGGATGGGTGAAAAACTGTTTTTT. Translated: CASSLGRGRGMGEKLFF.

The gene calls are TRBV5-1 and TRBJ2-3; 7 nucleotides agree with TRBD1. The CDR3 is 14 residues long. The V gene end was trimmed by 5 bases and the J gene end by 1 base; junction bases not matched to a gene: 4. Germline loops: CDR1 SGHRS, CDR2 YFSETQ. DNA for the CDR3: TGCGCCAGCAGTTCAGACAGGGGCACAGATACGCAGTATTTT. Translation: CASSSDRGTDTQYF. Full variable domain (outside the CDR3, taken from reference TRBV5-1 and TRBJ2-3): KAGVTQTPRYLIKTRGQQVTLSCSPISGHRSVSWYQQTPGQGLQFLFEYFSETQRNKGNFPGRFSGRQFSNSRSEMNVSTLELGDSALYLCASSSDRGTDTQYFGPGTRLTVL.

J is TRBJ1-5 and V is TRBV2; a possible D gene is TRBD1 (5 bases). CDR1 and CDR2 (germline): SNHLY, FYNNEI. Trimming stripped 4 bases from V and 6 bases from J, with 13 bases between. This CDR3 is built from 14 residues. In DNA, the CDR3 is TGTGCCAGCAGTGGTGGGGGGGGAGGTCAGCCCCAGCATTTT. Protein sequence: CASSGGGGGQPQHF.

This sequence joins TRBV11-2 and TRBJ1-6, with no clear D. This CDR3 spans 16 amino acids. The V end lost 5 bases, the J end lost 0 bases, and 11 bases lay between the germline ends. From germline, CDR1 is SGHAT and CDR2 FQNNGV. The chain's CDR3 is CASSKDGSSYNSPLHF. In DNA, the CDR3 is TGTGCCAGCAGCAAAGACGGGAGCTCCTATAATTCACCCCTCCACTTT.

The chain is built from TRBV5-4 and TRBJ2-1; TRBD1 might be the D (5 bases). The germline V gene encodes CDR1 SGHNT and CDR2 YYREEE (reference sequence). There are 14 residues in the CDR3. Deletions cut 2 bases from V and 2 bases from J, with 8 bases between. CDR3 protein: CASSFSGTYNEQFF. CDR3 nucleotides: TGTGCCAGCAGCTTTTCAGGGACCTACAATGAGCAGTTCTTC.